This T cell receptor beta chain is drawn from a study of shared clonotypes between healthy human individuals. The repertoire was sequenced with immunoSEQ multiplex PCR; TCRdb's copy has only in-frame clones and lacks some. The table lists roughly 2.5 million clones, approximately 94% of them singletons. Material for sequencing was naive CD4+ T cells sorted from blood. Subset described: CD45RA+ positively selected. The TCR originated in a man in his late teens or twenties in good health.

In DNA, the CDR3 is TGTGCCAGCAGAGCTAAGCTTAGCAATCAGCCCCAGCATTTT. Its protein is CASRAKLSNQPQHF. J is TRBJ1-5 and V is TRBV2, with D uncertain. Trimming stripped 6 bases from V and 0 bases from J, with 9 bases between. Germline-derived CDR1 and CDR2 are SNHLY and FYNNEI. The CDR3 runs 14 residues.